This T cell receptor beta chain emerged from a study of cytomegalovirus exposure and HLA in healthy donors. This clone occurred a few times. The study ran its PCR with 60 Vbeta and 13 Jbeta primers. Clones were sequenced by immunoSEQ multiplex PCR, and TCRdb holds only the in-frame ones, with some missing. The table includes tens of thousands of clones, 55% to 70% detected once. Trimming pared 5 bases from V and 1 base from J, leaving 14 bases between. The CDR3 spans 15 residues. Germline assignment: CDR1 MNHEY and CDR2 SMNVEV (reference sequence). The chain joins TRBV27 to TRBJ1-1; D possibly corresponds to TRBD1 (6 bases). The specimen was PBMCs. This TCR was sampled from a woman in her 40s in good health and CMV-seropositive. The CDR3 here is CASSPYRERNTEAFF. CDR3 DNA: TGTGCCAGCAGTCCCTACAGGGAGAGGAACACTGAAGCTTTCTTT.